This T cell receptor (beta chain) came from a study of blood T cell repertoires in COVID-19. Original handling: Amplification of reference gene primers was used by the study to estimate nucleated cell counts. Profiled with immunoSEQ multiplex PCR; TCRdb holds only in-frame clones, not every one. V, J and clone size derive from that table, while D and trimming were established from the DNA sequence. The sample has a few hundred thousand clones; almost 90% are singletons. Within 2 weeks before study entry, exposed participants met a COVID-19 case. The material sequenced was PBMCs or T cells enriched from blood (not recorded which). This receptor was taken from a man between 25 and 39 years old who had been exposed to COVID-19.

The CDR3 region is CASSQGPGSGNTIYF. DNA for the CDR3: TGTGCCAGCAGCCAAGGACCAGGCTCTGGAAACACCATATATTTT. The chain uses TRBV3-1 (or the pseudogene TRBV3-2) and TRBJ1-3; no firm D call. Germline-derived CDR1 and CDR2 are LGHDT and YNNKEL (reference sequence). Trimming took off 1 base at V and 0 bases at J, with 7 bases between the two ends. This CDR3 contains 15 residues.